This entry lists 2 T cell receptor beta chains sequenced from one sample in a study of T cells in Graves' hyperthyroidism and ophthalmopathy. Using RNA transcripts as the source, TCR beta CDR3 regions were amplified. The study used the HTBI primer set for a first-round RT-PCR of the TCR CDR3. TCRdb called the multiplex PCR reads again in MiXCR, with one record for every CDR3 protein. Altogether 730,000 or so distinct CDR3 sequences are present, around 19% being singletons, with the ten largest covering roughly 17%. Sample: blood. These receptors all stem from a woman between 45 and 65 years old with Graves' hyperthyroidism that later progressed to Graves' ophthalmopathy.

As to this clonotype: No conserved phenylalanine or tryptophan is present at the end of the CDR3, so a read error is the likely explanation. The chain carries TRBV5-6 and TRBJ2-1; 7 positions agree with TRBD2. Germline V gives CDR1 SGHDT, CDR2 YYEEEE. The CDR3 sequence is 15 residues long. After removal of 4 bases from V and 0 bases from J, the junction contained 4 bases not matched to a gene. CDR3 protein: CASSEAGSSYNEQFL. CDR3 bases: TGTGCCAGCAGCGAAGCGGGGAGCTCCTACAATGAGCAGTTCCTC.

In its sample, this clonotype was seen many times. The chain couples TRBV15 to TRBJ1-1, with D unclear. V gave up 0 bases and J gave up 10 bases, with 15 bases separating them. The germline V gene has CDR1 LNHNV and CDR2 YYDKDF (reference sequence). The CDR3 contains 14 residues. The CDR3 nucleotides read TGTGCCACCAGCAGAGATGCAACTACTGAATTAGCTTTCTTT. Translating it yields CATSRDATTELAFF. Supplemented by reference TRBV15 and TRBJ1-1, the full variable domain reads DAMVIQNPRYQVTQFGKPVTLSCSQTLNHNVMYWYQQKSSQAPKLLFHYYDKDFNNEADTPDNFQSRRPNTSFCFLDIRSPGLGDTAMYLCATSRDATTELAFFGQGTRLTVV.